This TCR beta chain was captured in a study of cytomegalovirus exposure and HLA in healthy donors. This clone has more than one count but fewer than ten. Profiling relied on immunoSEQ multiplex PCR, and the TCRdb table lists in-frame clones only, not all of them. The sample includes some 340,000 clones, about nine tenths of them seen just once. Unmatched junction bases numbered 19, after V lost 1 base and J lost 8 bases. Germline V gene data show CDR1 as GTSNPN and CDR2 as SVGIG (reference sequence). CDR3 length: 19 amino acids. The sequencing sample was made of PBMCs. The V call is TRBV30, the J call TRBJ2-3; 12 bases fit TRBD2. The clonotype originates from a woman between 25 and 40 years old in good health and CMV-seropositive. CDR3 in DNA: TGTGCCTGGAGTGCCCCCTGGGTGCTAGCGGGAGGGCCCGTCGGTACGCAGTATTTT. It encodes CAWSAPWVLAGGPVGTQYF.